This T cell receptor beta chain was recorded in a study of CD8+CD57+ T cells in acquired aplastic anemia. Study as a whole: Sorted CD4+ and CD8+ cell DNA averaged 3.2 ug. Sequencing produced an average of about 10.8 million reads per healthy donor for CD4+ cells. General observations from the study: Controls and patients did not differ significantly in CD8+ Simpson's diversity. The number of CD8+ CDR3 sequences shared by patients and controls was fewer than 35.

As concerns this clonotype: Its antigen remains unknown.

CDR3 and TCR beta VDJ profiling relied on a genomic DNA template. TCRdb reprocessed the reads via MiXCR and lists one record per CDR3 protein. The sample records around 170,000 distinct CDR3 sequences, around 60% being singletons. CDR3 size: 15 residues. Germline V gene data show CDR1 as SGHDN and CDR2 as FVKESK. After removal of 0 bases from V and 3 bases from J, the junction contained 4 bases not matched to a gene. The V and J genes are TRBV14 and TRBJ2-7; 8 bases fit TRBD2. The clonotype was recovered from a human donor in good health. The specimen was sorted CD4+, CD8+, or CD8+CD57+ T cells (not recorded which) from PBMCs. The CDR3, as DNA: TGTGCCAGCAGCCAAGACTGGACTAGCAGCTACGAGCAGTACTTC. Protein product: CASSQDWTSSYEQYF.